These 6 T cell receptor beta chains originate from one sample sequenced in a study of PD-1 blockade in mismatch repair-deficient tumors. Profiling relied on immunoSEQ multiplex PCR, and the TCRdb table lists in-frame clones only, not all of them. Of about 68,000 clones in the sample, about 72% were seen once. Sequenced material: peripheral blood, taken 2 weeks after starting pembrolizumab. These receptors all stem from an adult with mismatch repair-deficient cancer.

J is TRBJ2-1 and V is TRBV12-5, with a weak D call TRBD1 (6 bases). V was pared by 5 bases and J by 5 bases, with 10 bases between. Looked up from germline, CDR1 is LGHNT and CDR2 is FRNRAP. This CDR3 has 13 residues. CDR3 sequence (DNA): TGTGCTAGTGGTCTCGACAGGCACAATGAGCAGTTCTTC. Translated, it gives CASGLDRHNEQFF.

The chain carries TRBV11-2 and TRBJ2-2; 13 nucleotides agree with TRBD2. CDR3 size: 17 residues. Trimming cost V 8 bases and J 3 bases; bases outside gene matches: 9. Germline lookup yields CDR1 SGHAT and CDR2 FQNNGV. The CDR3 reads CASETSGRPPYTGELFF. The CDR3 DNA is TGTGCCAGCGAGACTAGCGGGAGGCCCCCTTACACCGGGGAGCTGTTTTTT.

This chain uses TRBV30 with TRBJ2-1; unclear D gene. The germline CDR1 and CDR2 sequences are GTSNPN and SVGIG (reference sequence). The CDR3 covers 12 residues. Trimming stripped 2 bases from V and 6 bases from J, with 8 bases between. The CDR3 loop is CAWSPPSNEQFF. The CDR3 coding sequence is TGTGCCTGGAGTCCTCCTAGCAATGAGCAGTTCTTC. The variable domain in full, with the rest retrieved from reference TRBV30 and TRBJ2-1, is SQTIHQWPATLVQPVGSPLSLECTVEGTSNPNLYWYRQAAGRGLQLLFYSVGIGQISSEVPQNLSASRPQDRQFILSSKKLLLSDSGFYLCAWSPPSNEQFFGPGTRLTVL.

The V and J genes are TRBV27 and TRBJ2-3, with D hard to call. Germline CDR1 is MNHEY and CDR2 is SMNVEV (reference sequence). CDR3 length: 13 residues. Trimming left V 4 bases short and J 0 bases short, with 5 bases between. The CDR3, as DNA: TGTGCCAGCAGTTCTAAGAGCACAGATACGCAGTATTTT. Protein: CASSSKSTDTQYF.

This chain links TRBV18 with TRBJ2-5; no definite D call. Per germline, CDR1 KGHSH and CDR2 LQKENI. Trimming cost V 0 bases and J 2 bases, with 7 bases left between them. The CDR3 has 14 amino acids. The CDR3 DNA sequence: TGTGCCAGCTCACCACCGAGCCAGCAAGAGACCCAGTACTTC. Amino acids: CASSPPSQQETQYF.

This sequence joins TRBV7-9 and TRBJ1-5; TRBD1 agrees at 7 bases. The CDR3 length is 17 residues. Per germline, CDR1 SEHNR and CDR2 FQNEAQ (reference sequence). The V and J ends lost 7 bases and 5 bases, in that order; junction bases with no gene match: 17. The CDR3, as DNA: TGTGCCAGCAAGATCCCGCTTATCACAGGGGTCCATCAGCCCCAGCATTTT. Translating it yields CASKIPLITGVHQPQHF.